These 15 T cell receptor beta chains were sequenced from one sample in a study of blood T cell repertoires in COVID-19. Profiling relied on immunoSEQ multiplex PCR, and the TCRdb table lists in-frame clones only, not all of them. In the table there are more than 90,000 clones, roughly 72% of which are singletons. Sequencing input: peripheral blood. These receptors were taken from a woman aged 55-75 years in a cohort sampled during active or convalescent COVID-19.

CDR3: CASSSPTGTLYGYTF. The CDR3 DNA reads TGTGCCAGCAGTTCCCCGACAGGAACCCTCTATGGCTACACCTTC. This chain connects TRBV28 to TRBJ1-2; TRBD1 might be the D (6 bases). Germline V lookup: CDR1 MDHEN, CDR2 SYDVKM. Trimming shortened V by 4 bases and J by 4 bases, and 16 bases separated the two germline ends. The CDR3 runs 15 residues.

This rearrangement joins TRBV4-2 to TRBJ1-1, with 8 bases fitting TRBD1. The V gene's germline CDR1 is LGHNA and CDR2 YNFKEQ. The CDR3 covers 15 residues. With V trimmed by 2 bases and J by 2 bases, 4 bases remained unmatched. In DNA form, the CDR3 reads TGTGCCAGCAGCCAAATTGACAGGGGTAACACTGAAGCTTTCTTT. Translating it yields CASSQIDRGNTEAFF.

The chain links TRBV5-6 to TRBJ2-3; 9 nucleotides line up with TRBD2. Germline loops: CDR1 SGHDT, CDR2 YYEEEE. V lost 5 bases, J lost 4 bases, and 2 bases stayed unmatched. There are 13 residues in the CDR3. CDR3 loop: CASRGLAADTQYF. Written as DNA, the CDR3 is TGTGCCAGCAGGGGACTAGCAGCAGATACGCAGTATTTT.

The chain has TRBV7-6 and TRBJ1-1, with 10 bases fitting TRBD1. Per the germline V gene, CDR1 is SGHVS and CDR2 is FNYEAQ. CDR3 length equals 15 residues. The trim removed 5 bases at V and 5 bases at J, leaving 8 bases unmatched. The CDR3 DNA reads TGTGCCAGCAGCCCCAACCGGGACAGGGGTACTGAAGCTTTCTTT. Translating it yields CASSPNRDRGTEAFF. Full variable domain (missing parts from reference TRBV7-6 and TRBJ1-1): GAGVSQSPRYKVTKRGQDVALRCDPISGHVSLYWYRQALGQGPEFLTYFNYEAQQDKSGLPNDRFSAERPEGSISTLTIQRTEQRDSAMYRCASSPNRDRGTEAFFGQGTRLTVV.

This clone was counted between two and nine times. The rearrangement links TRBV19 to TRBJ1-4; a weak D match, TRBD1 (6 bases). V lost 3 bases, J lost 7 bases, and 18 bases lay in between. This CDR3 has 16 residues. Germline CDR1 LNHDA, CDR2 SQIVND (reference sequence). The chain's CDR3 is CASSILNRGASEKLFF. In DNA, the CDR3 is TGTGCCAGTAGTATCCTCAACCGGGGGGCAAGTGAAAAACTGTTTTTT.

V is TRBV25-1 and J is TRBJ1-2; 10 positions match TRBD1. CDR1 and CDR2 from the germline V gene are MGHDK and SYGVNS. The length of the CDR3 is 16 residues. V lost 4 bases and J lost 2; bases outside the gene matches: 7. Written as DNA, the CDR3 is TGTGCCAGCAGTGCAACACTGGGACAGGGGAACTATGGCTACACCTTC. Translating gives CASSATLGQGNYGYTF.

The chain uses TRBV27 and TRBJ2-7, with TRBD1 matching over 8 bases. V gave up 1 base and J gave up 2 bases; unmatched junction bases: 4. The CDR3 has 15 residues. The germline V gene encodes CDR1 MNHEY and CDR2 SMNVEV (reference sequence). CDR3 nucleotide sequence: TGTGCCAGCAGTTTATTCAGGGGGCTAACCTACGAGCAGTACTTC. Its protein is CASSLFRGLTYEQYF.

This clone was observed a handful of times. The chain has TRBV7-9 and TRBJ2-3; the match to TRBD2 covers 8 bases. CDR3 size: 16 residues. Losses at the gene ends were 5 bases for V and 0 bases for J; bases not matched to a gene: 7. Germline V gene sequence: CDR1 SEHNR, CDR2 FQNEAQ (reference sequence). CDR3 amino acids: CASSPLQRGSTDTQYF. The CDR3 DNA reads as TGTGCCAGCAGCCCCTTACAGCGGGGGAGCACAGATACGCAGTATTTT.

The chain employs TRBV2 and TRBJ1-2, with D uncertain. In germline, CDR1 is SNHLY, CDR2 FYNNEI. V was clipped by 6 bases and J by 4 bases, with 12 bases between them. The CDR3 has 13 amino acids. The CDR3 here is CASRLGAFYGYTF. The CDR3 DNA reads TGTGCCAGCAGGCTAGGAGCCTTCTATGGCTACACCTTC.

This clone was recorded a few times. The chain joins TRBV10-2 to TRBJ2-7, with D perhaps matching TRBD1 (6 bases). Germline V CDR1 and CDR2: WSHSY, SAAADI. The V end was cut by 4 bases, the J end by 5 bases, with 15 bases between. CDR3 length: 14 amino acids. The CDR3 here is CASSVEQGWDEQYF. The CDR3 nucleotides read TGCGCCAGCAGTGTGGAACAGGGTTGGGACGAGCAGTACTTC.

This chain connects TRBV6-5 to TRBJ2-1, with a possible D match to TRBD2 (5 bases). The V and J ends lost 6 bases and 3 bases respectively, with 15 bases between them. The CDR3 is made up of 15 amino acids. Germline CDR1 MNHEY, CDR2 SVGAGI. In DNA form, the CDR3 reads TGTGCCAGCAGCCCCCACAGAGACTACTACAATGAGCAGTTCTTC. Its translation: CASSPHRDYYNEQFF.

This clone was found once. The rearrangement links TRBV21-1 to TRBJ1-3. TRBV21-1 is marked as a pseudogene. The CDR3 spans 14 residues. This chain's CDR3 is CASSGTFSGNTIYF. Here the CDR3 DNA reads TGTGCCAGCAGCGGGACTTTCTCTGGAAACACCATATATTTT.

This chain connects TRBV5-1 to TRBJ1-1; 8 nucleotides match TRBD1. The CDR3 totals 14 residues. Germline lookup yields CDR1 SGHRS and CDR2 YFSETQ. Unmatched junction bases numbered 6, after V lost 4 bases and J lost 4 bases. CDR3 residues: CASSAYTGGTEAFF. The CDR3 DNA is TGCGCCAGCAGCGCCTATACAGGGGGCACTGAAGCTTTCTTT.

The table lists this clone with a count of one. This sequence joins TRBV2 and TRBJ1-2; TRBD1 agrees at 12 bases. The germline V gene has CDR1 SNHLY and CDR2 FYNNEI. The CDR3 has 14 residues. V was pared by 5 bases and J by 7 bases, with 5 bases of the junction left unmatched. In DNA form, the CDR3 reads TGTGCCAGCAGTCGGGACAGGGGGCCTTTTGGCTACACCTTC. This sequence encodes CASSRDRGPFGYTF. The variable domain in full, completed from reference TRBV2 and TRBJ1-2, reads EPEVTQTPSHQVTQMGQEVILRCVPISNHLYFYWYRQILGQKVEFLVSFYNNEISEKSEIFDDQFSVERPDGSNFTLKIRSTKLEDSAMYFCASSRDRGPFGYTFGSGTRLTVV.

V is TRBV2 and J is TRBJ2-5; a weak D match, TRBD1 (6 bases). The V gene lost 5 bases and the J gene lost 0 bases, with 13 bases spanning the gap. Germline V lookup: CDR1 SNHLY, CDR2 FYNNEI. The CDR3 is 15 residues long. CDR3 nucleotide sequence: TGTGCCAGCAGTCCCGGACAGATCTACCAAGAGACCCAGTACTTC. Translating it yields CASSPGQIYQETQYF.